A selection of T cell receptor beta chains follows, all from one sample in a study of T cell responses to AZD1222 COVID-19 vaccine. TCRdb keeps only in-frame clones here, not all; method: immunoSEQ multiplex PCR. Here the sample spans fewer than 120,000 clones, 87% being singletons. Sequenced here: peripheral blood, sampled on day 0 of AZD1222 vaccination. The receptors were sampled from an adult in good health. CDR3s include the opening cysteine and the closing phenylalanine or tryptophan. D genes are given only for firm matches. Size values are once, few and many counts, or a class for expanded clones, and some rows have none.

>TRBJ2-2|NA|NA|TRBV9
TGTGCCAGCAGCGTAGACCCCACCGGGGAGCTGTTTTTT
CASSVDPTGELFF
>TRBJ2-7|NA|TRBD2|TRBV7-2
TGTGCCAGCAGCCCCCCGTCTAGCGGGGGGACCTACGAGCAGTACTTC
CASSPPSSGGTYEQYF
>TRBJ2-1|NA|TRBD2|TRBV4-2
TGTGCCAGCAGCCCAATTACTAGCGGATACAATGAGCAGTTCTTC
CASSPITSGYNEQFF
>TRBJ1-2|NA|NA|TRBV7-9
TGTGCCAGCAGCTCGCCCGACAGGTTTGTCTATGGCTACACCTTC
CASSSPDRFVYGYTF
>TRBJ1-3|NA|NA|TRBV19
TGTGCCAGTAGTCCTATCGACAGATTTGGAAACACCATATATTTT
CASSPIDRFGNTIYF
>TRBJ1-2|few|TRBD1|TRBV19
TGTGCCAGTAGTATCTCGCCAGGGGGCAACTATGGCTACACCTTC
CASSISPGGNYGYTF
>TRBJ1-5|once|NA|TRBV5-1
TGCGCCAGCAGCTTGACCTCAGGGGTGAATCAGCCCCAGCATTTT
CASSLTSGVNQPQHF
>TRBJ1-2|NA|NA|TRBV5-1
TGCGCCAGCAGCTTGAGCCCCGGGGCCTCGGGCTATGGCTACACCTTC
CASSLSPGASGYGYTF
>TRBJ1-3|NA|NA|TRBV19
TGTGCCACTGGGACGGCGGTCTCTGGAAACACCATATATTTT
CATGTAVSGNTIYF
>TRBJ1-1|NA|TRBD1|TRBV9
TGTGCCAGCAGCGTAGAAGGGACAGGGGCCCCGAACACTGAAGCTTTCTTT
CASSVEGTGAPNTEAFF
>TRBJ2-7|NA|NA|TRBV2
TGTGCCAGCAGGGAGGAAATTCACTCCTACGAGCAGTACTTC
CASREEIHSYEQYF
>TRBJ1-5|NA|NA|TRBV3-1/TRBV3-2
TGTGCCAGCAGCCAGTACAGGGATCAGCCCCAGCATTTT
CASSQYRDQPQHF
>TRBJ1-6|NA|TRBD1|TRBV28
TGTGCCAGCACCAGGGACAGCCTATCCTCCTATAATTCACCCCTCCACTTT
CASTRDSLSSYNSPLHF
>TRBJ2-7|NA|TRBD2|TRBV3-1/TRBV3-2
TGTGCCAGCGGGAGCGGGGGGGCGTACGAGCAGTACTTC
CASGSGGAYEQYF
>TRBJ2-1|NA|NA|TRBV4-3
TGCGCCAGCAGCCAAGCGAGCTCCTACAATGAGCAGTTCTTC
CASSQASSYNEQFF